One T cell receptor (beta chain) is described in this entry. The sample comes from a study of blood T cell repertoires in COVID-19. Background on the study: Specimens from acute and convalescent COVID-19 originated in the United States, Italy and Spain. PBMCs, B-cell-depleted T cells, or T cells were the source of the cDNA or gDNA that made up the material.

V gave up 0 bases and J gave up 3 bases; unmatched junction bases: 3. The CDR3 totals 15 residues. The germline V gene encodes CDR1 SGHAT and CDR2 FQNNGV. How the authors handled the data: Nucleated cell counts were estimated from reference gene primer amplification. Assay used: immunoSEQ multiplex PCR; TCRdb lists only in-frame clones, some missing. For V, J and clone size, that table is used; D and trimming come from the DNA. The sample has about 78,000 clones; 86% are singletons. The clonotype comes from a man aged 50 to 59 with active or convalescent COVID-19. Sequenced sample: peripheral blood. The chain has TRBV11-2 and TRBJ1-2; TRBD1 agrees at 8 bases. CDR3 in DNA: TGTGCCAGCAGCTTAGATCAGGGGGCGCACTATGGCTACACCTTC. As protein: CASSLDQGAHYGYTF.